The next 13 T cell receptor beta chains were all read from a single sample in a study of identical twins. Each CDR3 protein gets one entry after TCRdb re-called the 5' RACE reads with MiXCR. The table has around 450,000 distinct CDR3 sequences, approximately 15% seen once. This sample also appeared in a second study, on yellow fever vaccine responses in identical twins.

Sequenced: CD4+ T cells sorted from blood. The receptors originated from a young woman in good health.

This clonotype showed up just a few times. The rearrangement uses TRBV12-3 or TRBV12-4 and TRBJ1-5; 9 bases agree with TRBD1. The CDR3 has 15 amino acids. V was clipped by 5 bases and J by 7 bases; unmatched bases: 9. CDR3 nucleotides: TGTGCCAGCAGTCTTACAGGGGGCGGCGTGCAGCCCCAGCATTTT. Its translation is CASSLTGGGVQPQHF.

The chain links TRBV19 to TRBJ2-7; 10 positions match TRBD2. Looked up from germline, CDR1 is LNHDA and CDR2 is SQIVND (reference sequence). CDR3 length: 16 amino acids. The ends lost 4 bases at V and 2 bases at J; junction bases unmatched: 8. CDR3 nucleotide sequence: TGTGCCAGTAGTACCTCAGCGGGAGGGCCCCCCTACGAGCAGTACTTC. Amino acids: CASSTSAGGPPYEQYF.

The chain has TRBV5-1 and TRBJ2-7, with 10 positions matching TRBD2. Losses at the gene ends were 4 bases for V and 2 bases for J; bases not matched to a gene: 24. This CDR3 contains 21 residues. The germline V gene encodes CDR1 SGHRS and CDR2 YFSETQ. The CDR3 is CASSPRIGGGPGLARTYEQYF. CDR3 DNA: TGCGCCAGCAGCCCGAGGATCGGGGGAGGCCCGGGACTAGCGAGAACCTACGAGCAGTACTTC. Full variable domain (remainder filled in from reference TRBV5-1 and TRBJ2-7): KAGVTQTPRYLIKTRGQQVTLSCSPISGHRSVSWYQQTPGQGLQFLFEYFSETQRNKGNFPGRFSGRQFSNSRSEMNVSTLELGDSALYLCASSPRIGGGPGLARTYEQYFGPGTRLTVT.

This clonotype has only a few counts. CDR3 bases: TGTGCCAGCAGTTCCGGACGGCCGGCAGGGTACGAGCAGTACTTC. This translates into CASSSGRPAGYEQYF. The genes are TRBV28 and TRBJ2-7; D might be TRBD1 (5 bases). CDR1 and CDR2 (germline): MDHEN, SYDVKM. This CDR3 region has 15 residues. Trimming took off 4 bases at V and 4 bases at J, with 17 bases between the two ends.

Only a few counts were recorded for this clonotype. The CDR3 reads CSVLFGMLSNEQYF. CDR3 in DNA: TGCAGCGTTCTGTTCGGGATGTTATCGAACGAGCAGTACTTC. This chain connects TRBV29-1 to TRBJ2-7; the D gene is possibly TRBD2 (5 bases). Trimming removed 5 bases at V and 5 bases at J, with 19 bases between. CDR1 is SQVTM and CDR2 is ANQGSEA in the germline V gene. The CDR3 contains 14 residues.

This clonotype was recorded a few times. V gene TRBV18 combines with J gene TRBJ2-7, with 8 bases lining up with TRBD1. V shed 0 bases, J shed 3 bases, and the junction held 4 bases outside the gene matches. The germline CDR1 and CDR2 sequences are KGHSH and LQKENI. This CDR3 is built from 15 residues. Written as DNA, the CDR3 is TGTGCCAGCTCACCACCTAAACAGGGGGGCTACGAGCAGTACTTC. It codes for CASSPPKQGGYEQYF.

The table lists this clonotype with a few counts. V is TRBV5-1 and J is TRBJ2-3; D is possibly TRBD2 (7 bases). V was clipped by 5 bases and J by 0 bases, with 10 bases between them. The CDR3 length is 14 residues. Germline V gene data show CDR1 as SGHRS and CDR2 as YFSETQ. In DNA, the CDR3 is TGCGCCAGCAGGGGGGGGCCTAGCACAGATACGCAGTATTTT. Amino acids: CASRGGPSTDTQYF.

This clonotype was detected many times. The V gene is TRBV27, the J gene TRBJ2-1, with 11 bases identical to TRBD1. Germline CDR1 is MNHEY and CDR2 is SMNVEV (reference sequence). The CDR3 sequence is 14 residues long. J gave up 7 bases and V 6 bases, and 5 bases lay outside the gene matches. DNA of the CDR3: TGTGCCAGCAGAGGACAGGGGGCGACGAATGAGCAGTTCTTC. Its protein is CASRGQGATNEQFF.

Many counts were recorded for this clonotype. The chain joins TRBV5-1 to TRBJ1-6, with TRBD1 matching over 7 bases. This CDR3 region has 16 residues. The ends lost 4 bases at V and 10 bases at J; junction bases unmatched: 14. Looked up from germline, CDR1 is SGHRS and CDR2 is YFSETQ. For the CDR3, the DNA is TGCGCCAGCAGCCGTACCGCAGGGGGTTTAGAATCACCCCTCCACTTT. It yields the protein CASSRTAGGLESPLHF. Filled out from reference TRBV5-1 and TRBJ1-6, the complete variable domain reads KAGVTQTPRYLIKTRGQQVTLSCSPISGHRSVSWYQQTPGQGLQFLFEYFSETQRNKGNFPGRFSGRQFSNSRSEMNVSTLELGDSALYLCASSRTAGGLESPLHFGNGTRLTVT.

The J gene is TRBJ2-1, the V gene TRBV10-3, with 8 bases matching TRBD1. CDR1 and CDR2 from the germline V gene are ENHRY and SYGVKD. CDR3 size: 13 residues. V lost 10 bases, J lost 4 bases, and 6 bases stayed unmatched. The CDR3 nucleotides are TGTGCCACCACAGGGGGTGGTTACAATGAGCAGTTCTTC. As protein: CATTGGGYNEQFF.

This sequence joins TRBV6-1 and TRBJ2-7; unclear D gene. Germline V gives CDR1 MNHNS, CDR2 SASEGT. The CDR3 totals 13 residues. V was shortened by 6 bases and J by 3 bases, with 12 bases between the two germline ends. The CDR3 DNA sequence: TGTGCCAGCAGCCACGAAGACGGCTACGAGCAGTACTTC. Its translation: CASSHEDGYEQYF.

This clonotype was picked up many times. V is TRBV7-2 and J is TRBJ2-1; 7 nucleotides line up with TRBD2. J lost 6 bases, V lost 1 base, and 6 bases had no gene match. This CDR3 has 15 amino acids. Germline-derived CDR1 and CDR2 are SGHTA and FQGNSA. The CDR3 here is CASSLGPAGVNEQFF. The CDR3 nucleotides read TGTGCCAGCAGCTTAGGACCCGCGGGAGTCAATGAGCAGTTCTTC.

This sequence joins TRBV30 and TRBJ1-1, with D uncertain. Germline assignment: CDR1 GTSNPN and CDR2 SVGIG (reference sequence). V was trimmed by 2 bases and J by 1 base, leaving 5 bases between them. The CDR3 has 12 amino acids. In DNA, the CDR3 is TGTGCCTGGAGTCTCAGGAACACTGAAGCTTTCTTT. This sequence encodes CAWSLRNTEAFF.